One T cell receptor beta chain is described in this entry. Its antigen is unknown. Within one base of it there is no much larger clone, and no base qualities were kept. The data derive from a study of blood T cell repertoires in COVID-19 (dated by TCRdb to 2020 to 2021). Background for the entire study: Samples from collaborators originated in the United States, Italy and Spain and spanned both the acute and convalescent phases of COVID-19. Sample metadata almost always included a de-identified subject ID, COVID-19 status, age in years and sex. The prospective study material was composed of cDNA or gDNA derived from T cells, B-cell-depleted T cells, or PBMCs. HLA class I and class II types, where available, came from metadata supplied by the sample provider rather than from assay-based typing. The repertoires were released in a freely available public database intended as a resource for research on the immune response to SARS-CoV-2. The dataset comprised deeply sampled blood TCRbeta repertoires from subjects exposed to, actively infected with, or recovered from COVID-19. The samples were drawn from the first 160 participants of the ongoing ImmuneRACE study and from more than 1,000 subjects provided by 6 global collaborators. Study-wide findings and limitations: Clinical and demographic metadata were provided uncurated, with the amount varying by source and participant.

The CDR3, cysteine through phenylalanine, is 12 amino acids long. The DNA shown is the 36-base CDR3, in frame from base 1. In the germline V gene (reference sequence), CDR1 corresponds to LGHDT and CDR2 to YNNKEL. Trimming takes 7 bases from V and 8 bases from J, and the germline ends sit 12 bases apart. The immunoSEQ Assay, a bias-controlled multiplex PCR, was used to amplify TCRbeta CDR3 regions from genomic DNA. The original methods were these. Within the assay, amplification of reference gene primers was used to estimate how many nucleated cells each sample contained. Sequence reads were collapsed and filtered to measure the absolute abundance of every unique TCRbeta CDR3 rearrangement. For each sample, productive Simpson clonality was calculated as the square root of Simpson's diversity index over productive rearrangements. This immuneACCESS table, as held by TCRdb, lists in-frame sequences with V and J called but not all clones. Of the missing ones, under half trace to an unresolved V gene in checked studies; the others have no known cause. V, J and clone size are those of that table, while D and trimming were read from the DNA. This sample comprises a few hundred thousand clones, around 87% of them detected only once. Jointly, the top ten make up 2.1% of the sample.

One collaborating source in Seattle enrolled patients during active infection and followed them longitudinally through the course of disease. Collaborating institutions collected whole blood in K2EDTA tubes following their own protocols. For TCRbeta analysis, collaborators shipped samples as frozen whole blood, isolated PBMCs, or DNA extracted from either of those sample types. This receptor chain uses TRBV3-1 (or the pseudogene TRBV3-2) and TRBJ2-1; a weak D assignment points to TRBD1 (6 bases agree). Sequencing used peripheral blood. The TCR sequence derives from a woman aged 55 to 70 with COVID-19, enrolled during active disease. The DNA sequence reads TGTGCCAGCACCCCGACAGGACATGAGCAGTTCTTC. Its product reads: CASTPTGHEQFF.